These 21 T cell receptor beta chains were all obtained from the same sample, sequenced in a study of shared clonotypes between healthy human individuals. Sequencing used immunoSEQ multiplex PCR; TCRdb keeps in-frame clones, though not all of them. The repertoire holds some 500,000 clones, with about 96% as singletons. Sequencing input: naive CD4+ T cells sorted from blood. The subset was: CD45RA+ positively selected. These receptors were taken from a woman in her twenties or thirties in good health.

The chain uses TRBV11-3 and TRBJ2-1; 10 bases align to TRBD2. Per the germline V gene, CDR1 is SGHNT and CDR2 is YENEEA. The CDR3 spans 16 residues. V was clipped by 1 base and J by 3 bases; unmatched bases: 3. The CDR3 DNA is TGTGCCAGCAGCTTAGGGACTAGCGGCGGCTACAATGAGCAGTTCTTC. Protein product: CASSLGTSGGYNEQFF.

The CDR3 is CATSTTVLRGGTEAFF. CDR3 coding DNA: TGTGCCACCAGCACAACGGTACTGAGGGGCGGGACTGAAGCTTTCTTT. J is TRBJ1-1 and V is TRBV15, with D possibly matching TRBD1 (5 bases). CDR3 length equals 16 residues. Trimming stripped 4 bases from V and 5 bases from J, with 20 bases between. Germline loops: CDR1 LNHNV, CDR2 YYDKDF (reference sequence).

The chain has TRBV6-1 and TRBJ2-3; the D gene could be TRBD1 or TRBD2 (5 bases each). This CDR3 comprises 15 residues. Germline loops: CDR1 MNHNS, CDR2 SASEGT. The V and J ends lost 7 bases and 1 base respectively, with 15 bases between them. The CDR3 loop reads CASTDQGTRTDTQYF. The CDR3 nucleotides read TGTGCCAGCACCGACCAAGGGACCCGCACAGATACGCAGTATTTT.

CDR3 region: CASSNRDSSNQPQHF. The CDR3 DNA reads TGTGCCAGCAGTAACAGAGACAGTAGCAATCAGCCCCAGCATTTT. The chain employs TRBV6-5 and TRBJ1-5; weak D call: TRBD1 (5 bases). The CDR3 sequence is 15 residues long. V was clipped by 5 bases and J by 0 bases, with 11 bases between them. Germline values: CDR1 MNHEY, CDR2 SVGAGI.

The V call is TRBV7-2, the J call TRBJ2-5; 10 bases line up with TRBD2. The tail of the sequence fits TRBJ2-7 better, so the J call may be wrong. The CDR3 sequence is 14 residues long. CDR1 is SGHTA, CDR2 FQGNSA, per germline. CDR3 sequence reads: CASETSGWPYEQYF. CDR3 DNA: TGTGCCAGCGAGACTAGCGGGTGGCCCTACGAGCAGTACTTC.

CDR3 coding DNA: TGCGCCAGCAGCACCGGGACTGCGCGGGCGGACGAGCAGTACTTC. Translated: CASSTGTARADEQYF. The rearrangement joins TRBV5-1 to TRBJ2-7; weak D call: TRBD2 (6 bases). V lost 4 bases and J lost 5, with 19 bases in between. The CDR3 has 15 residues. CDR1 and CDR2 (germline): SGHRS, YFSETQ.

This chain links TRBV19 with TRBJ2-6, with D perhaps matching TRBD1 (6 bases). V lost 4 bases, J lost 3 bases, and 13 bases lay in between. CDR1 is LNHDA, CDR2 SQIVND, per germline (reference sequence). The CDR3 has 16 residues. CDR3 loop: CASSRARGFGANVLTF. In DNA form, the CDR3 reads TGTGCCAGTAGTAGGGCCAGGGGATTTGGGGCCAACGTCCTGACTTTC.

This clone showed up just once. The CDR3 DNA reads TGTGCCAGCAGGGACAGGGAGGTCGGGGAGCTGTTTTTT. This translates into CASRDREVGELFF. V is TRBV25-1 and J is TRBJ2-2, with TRBD1 matching over 8 bases. This CDR3 has 13 amino acids. V gave up 6 bases and J gave up 7 bases; unmatched junction bases: 4. Germline CDR1 and CDR2: MGHDK and SYGVNS.

The CDR3 bases are TGCGCCAGCAGCTTGGACATGGGGAGGGGCGCTGGGGCCAACGTCCTGACTTTC. Translation: CASSLDMGRGAGANVLTF. This chain connects TRBV5-1 to TRBJ2-6; 7 bases are a match to TRBD2. The CDR3 contains 18 residues. Germline loops: CDR1 SGHRS, CDR2 YFSETQ. V shed 0 bases and J 2 bases; nucleotides not matched to a gene: 8.

This chain joins TRBV7-9 and TRBJ1-5; no firm D call. The CDR3 covers 16 residues. V lost 1 base to trimming and J lost 6 bases, with 16 bases between them. Germline V CDR1 and CDR2: SEHNR, FQNEAQ (reference sequence). CDR3 protein: CASSLGGSVAGQPQHF. The CDR3 DNA follows: TGTGCCAGCAGCTTAGGGGGTAGTGTAGCCGGTCAGCCCCAGCATTTT.

The chain couples TRBV28 to TRBJ1-1; a weak D match, TRBD1 (5 bases). In germline, CDR1 is MDHEN, CDR2 SYDVKM. V was pared by 6 bases and J by 6 bases, with 14 bases between. The CDR3 spans 13 residues. The CDR3 is CASRDPRDPEAFF. The CDR3 region has the DNA TGTGCCAGCAGGGACCCCAGGGACCCTGAAGCTTTCTTT.

J is TRBJ2-5 and V is TRBV11-2; TRBD2 is a possible D gene (5 bases). The CDR3 spans 15 residues. V was cut by 4 bases and J by 3 bases, with 15 bases left in between. Per germline, CDR1 SGHAT and CDR2 FQNNGV. The CDR3 DNA reads TGTGCCAGCAGCTCCCTCCCCGGACTGGAAGAGACCCAGTACTTC. Its protein product is CASSSLPGLEETQYF.

The chain recombines TRBV5-6 with TRBJ2-6, with D unresolved. In germline, CDR1 is SGHDT, CDR2 YYEEEE. Deletions cut 3 bases from V and 4 bases from J, with 11 bases between. CDR3 size: 15 residues. DNA for the CDR3: TGTGCCAGCAGCTCCGGGTGGAGAGGGGCCAACGTCCTGACTTTC. Translation gives CASSSGWRGANVLTF.

This clone showed up just once. The chain employs TRBV6-6 and TRBJ1-2, with D maybe TRBD1 (5 bases). Germline-derived CDR1 and CDR2 are MNHNY and SVGAGI (reference sequence). V lost 2 bases and J lost 8, with 12 bases in between. The CDR3 has 13 amino acids. CDR3 loop: CASSYGEGWGYTF. The CDR3 coding sequence is TGTGCCAGCAGTTACGGGGAGGGGTGGGGCTACACCTTC.

The chain uses TRBV6-1 and TRBJ2-7, with 7 bases lining up with TRBD1. With V trimmed by 3 bases and J by 0 bases, 8 bases remained unmatched. Germline assignment: CDR1 MNHNS and CDR2 SASEGT. This CDR3 region has 16 residues. The CDR3 DNA sequence: TGTGCCAGCAGTGATGGGGGACAGAGAGCCTCCTACGAGCAGTACTTC. Protein sequence: CASSDGGQRASYEQYF.

The chain employs TRBV9 and TRBJ1-5; TRBD1 might be the D (6 bases). Trimming removed 2 bases from V and 6 bases from J, with 9 bases in between. CDR1 is SGDLS, CDR2 YYNGEE, per germline. The CDR3 consists of 13 residues. For the CDR3, the DNA is TGTGCCAGCAGCGTCTCAGGGGTTCAGCCCCAGCATTTT. Amino acids: CASSVSGVQPQHF.

This chain joins TRBV6-8 and TRBJ2-3; maybe TRBD2 (5 bases). The germline V gene encodes CDR1 MNHGY and CDR2 SAAAGT. The V end was cut by 2 bases, the J end by 6 bases, with 9 bases between. CDR3 length: 13 residues. The CDR3 spells CASSYETGDTQYF. Written as DNA, the CDR3 is TGTGCCAGCAGTTACGAAACGGGGGATACGCAGTATTTT.

V is TRBV11-2 and J is TRBJ2-5; tentative D call: TRBD1 (5 bases). The J call may be wrong; the DNA end is better matched by TRBJ2-7. CDR3 size: 13 residues. Germline CDR1 reads SGHAT; CDR2 reads FQNNGV. CDR3 DNA sequence: TGTGCCAGCAGCTCTAGACAGAGCTACGAGCAGTACTTC. Its protein product is CASSSRQSYEQYF.

The gene calls are TRBV6-6 and TRBJ1-2, with TRBD1 identical over 7 bases. V gave up 6 bases and J gave up 8 bases; unmatched junction bases: 6. The CDR3 has 12 residues. Germline CDR1 and CDR2: MNHNY and SVGAGI (reference sequence). The CDR3 region is CASRPGGYGYTF. In DNA form, the CDR3 reads TGTGCCAGCAGGCCAGGGGGGTACGGCTACACCTTC.

This sequence joins TRBV30 and TRBJ1-1; no firm D call. Per the germline V gene, CDR1 is GTSNPN and CDR2 is SVGIG (reference sequence). This CDR3 is built from 14 residues. V was pared by 7 bases and J by 5 bases, with 20 bases between. The CDR3, as DNA: TGTGCCTCCGGTGGTGGAACCCTGGGGACTGAAGCTTTCTTT. It encodes CASGGGTLGTEAFF.

The chain uses TRBV5-1 and TRBJ2-1; a possible D gene is TRBD1 (5 bases). Per the germline V gene, CDR1 is SGHRS and CDR2 is YFSETQ. V was pared by 1 base and J by 8 bases, with 7 bases between. CDR3 size: 12 residues. This CDR3 reads CASSLRGDEQFF. The CDR3 DNA reads as TGCGCCAGCAGCTTGAGGGGCGATGAGCAGTTCTTC.